The rows below give T cell receptor beta chains drawn from one sample of a study of blood T cells in healthy people across ages. Each CDR3 protein gets one entry after TCRdb re-called the 5' RACE reads with MiXCR. The table lists more than 650,000 distinct CDR3 sequences, roughly 20% of them singletons. The material sequenced was blood. These receptors came from a man between 65 and 79 years old in good health. Both conserved end residues are part of each CDR3. Fields, in order: D gene, V gene, clone size, J gene, CDR3 length, CDR3 DNA, CDR3 protein. D genes are given only for firm matches. Size values are once, few and many counts, or a class for expanded clones, and some rows have none.

d_gene: .
v_gene: TRBV7-2
abundance: .
j_gene: TRBJ1-4
len: 14
CDR3nt: TGTGCCAGCAGCCCAGGGGCAGGAGCTGAAAAACTGTTTTTT
CDR3aa: CASSPGAGAEKLFF

d_gene: .
v_gene: TRBV5-1
abundance: .
j_gene: TRBJ1-3
len: 15
CDR3nt: TGCGCCAGCAGAGCGGGCGGCCAAGGTGGAAACACCATATATTTT
CDR3aa: CASRAGGQGGNTIYF

d_gene: .
v_gene: TRBV2
abundance: .
j_gene: TRBJ2-5
len: 9
CDR3nt: TGTGCCATAGGGGAGACCCAGTACTTC
CDR3aa: CAIGETQYF

d_gene: .
v_gene: TRBV15
abundance: few
j_gene: TRBJ2-3
len: 16
CDR3nt: TGTGCCACCAGCCCCCTCCTCCAAACGGGTAGAGATACGCAGTATTTT
CDR3aa: CATSPLLQTGRDTQYF

d_gene: .
v_gene: TRBV15
abundance: few
j_gene: TRBJ1-2
len: 13
CDR3nt: TGTGCCACCAGCAGGGACAGTAACTATGGCTACACCTTC
CDR3aa: CATSRDSNYGYTF

d_gene: .
v_gene: TRBV6-5
abundance: .
j_gene: TRBJ2-1
len: 15
CDR3nt: TGTGCCAGCAGTCCCAGACTAGGGTCCTACAATGAGCAGTTCTTC
CDR3aa: CASSPRLGSYNEQFF

d_gene: .
v_gene: TRBV21-1
abundance: few
j_gene: TRBJ2-3
len: 17
CDR3nt: TGTGCCAGCAGCAAAGCGGGGGACCCCCCTAGCACAGATACGCAGTATTTT
CDR3aa: CASSKAGDPPSTDTQYF

d_gene: TRBD2
v_gene: TRBV7-3
abundance: few
j_gene: TRBJ2-3
len: 14
CDR3nt: TGTGCCAGCAGCAATAGCGGGAGGTCCTATACGCAGTATTTT
CDR3aa: CASSNSGRSYTQYF

d_gene: .
v_gene: TRBV29-1
abundance: many
j_gene: TRBJ2-1
len: 14
CDR3nt: TGCAGCGTTGAATCCACAGGACCGAGGGGTGAGCAGTTCTTC
CDR3aa: CSVESTGPRGEQFF

d_gene: .
v_gene: TRBV3-1
abundance: many
j_gene: TRBJ2-5
len: 11
CDR3nt: TGTGCCAGCAGCCAAGTTGAGACCCAGTACTTC
CDR3aa: CASSQVETQYF

d_gene: .
v_gene: TRBV5-1
abundance: .
j_gene: TRBJ2-5
len: 14
CDR3nt: TGCGCCAGCAGTACTGGCGGGCCCAGAGAGACCCAGTACTTC
CDR3aa: CASSTGGPRETQYF

d_gene: .
v_gene: TRBV7-2
abundance: few
j_gene: TRBJ2-1
len: 15
CDR3nt: TGTGCCAGCAGCTCTGGGGTGGGGGTTTACAATGAGCAGTTCTTC
CDR3aa: CASSSGVGVYNEQFF

d_gene: .
v_gene: TRBV25-1
abundance: few
j_gene: TRBJ2-5
len: 13
CDR3nt: TGTGCCAGCAGTAGTCCAGGCCCGGAGACCCAGTACTTC
CDR3aa: CASSSPGPETQYF

d_gene: .
v_gene: TRBV10-3
abundance: few
j_gene: TRBJ2-3
len: 15
CDR3nt: TGTGCCATCAGCGGGATAGCGCCTATCACAGATACGCAGTATTTT
CDR3aa: CAISGIAPITDTQYF

d_gene: .
v_gene: TRBV15
abundance: .
j_gene: TRBJ2-2
len: 15
CDR3nt: TGTGCCACCAGCAGAGATCAGGCCTCCACCGGGGAGCTGTTTTTT
CDR3aa: CATSRDQASTGELFF

d_gene: TRBD2
v_gene: TRBV5-6
abundance: .
j_gene: TRBJ2-1
len: 16
CDR3nt: TGTGCCAGCAGCTTGGGTCCGGGGGGGCCGGTTAATGAGCAGTTCTTC
CDR3aa: CASSLGPGGPVNEQFF

d_gene: .
v_gene: TRBV7-3
abundance: .
j_gene: TRBJ2-3
len: 16
CDR3nt: TGTGCCAGCAGCTTAGGAGCACTAGCTAACACAGATACGCAGTATTTT
CDR3aa: CASSLGALANTDTQYF

d_gene: .
v_gene: TRBV7-6
abundance: few
j_gene: TRBJ1-1
len: 12
CDR3nt: TGTGCCAGCAGCAGCACCAACACTGAAGCTTTCTTT
CDR3aa: CASSSTNTEAFF

d_gene: TRBD1
v_gene: TRBV29-1
abundance: .
j_gene: TRBJ2-2
len: 14
CDR3nt: TGCAGCGTCATCACCACAGGGGGCCCCGGGGAGCTGTTTTTT
CDR3aa: CSVITTGGPGELFF

d_gene: TRBD1
v_gene: TRBV6-2/TRBV6-3
abundance: few
j_gene: TRBJ2-3
len: 12
CDR3nt: TGTGCCAGCAGTTACTCACGGGACAGGGAGTATTTT
CDR3aa: CASSYSRDREYF

d_gene: .
v_gene: TRBV29-1
abundance: few
j_gene: TRBJ2-3
len: 13
CDR3nt: TGCAGCGTAGAAGGGGACCTCACAGATACGCAGTATTTT
CDR3aa: CSVEGDLTDTQYF

d_gene: TRBD1
v_gene: TRBV2
abundance: few
j_gene: TRBJ2-4
len: 14
CDR3nt: TGTGCCAGCAGCGTCGGACAGGGGATGGACATTCAGTACTTC
CDR3aa: CASSVGQGMDIQYF

d_gene: TRBD2
v_gene: TRBV29-1
abundance: .
j_gene: TRBJ2-5
len: 15
CDR3nt: TGCAGCGTTGAGGCTAGCGGAGCGATTCTAGGGACCCAGTACTTC
CDR3aa: CSVEASGAILGTQYF

d_gene: TRBD2
v_gene: TRBV3-1
abundance: few
j_gene: TRBJ2-1
len: 17
CDR3nt: TGTGCCAGCAGCTCCCGAAGAAATAGCGGGGGGGCAGATGAGCAGTTCTTC
CDR3aa: CASSSRRNSGGADEQFF

d_gene: .
v_gene: TRBV15
abundance: .
j_gene: TRBJ2-5
len: 16
CDR3nt: TGTGCCACCAGCAGAGATGGGAAAGTCTACGCCGAGACCCAGTACTTC
CDR3aa: CATSRDGKVYAETQYF

d_gene: .
v_gene: TRBV6-2/TRBV6-3
abundance: .
j_gene: TRBJ1-2
len: 12
CDR3nt: TGTGCCAGCAGTTACTTAGACTATGGCTACACCTTC
CDR3aa: CASSYLDYGYTF

d_gene: TRBD2
v_gene: TRBV10-3
abundance: .
j_gene: TRBJ2-1
len: 14
CDR3nt: TGTGCCATCAAGGGCGGGAGCTCCTACAATGAGCAGTTCTTC
CDR3aa: CAIKGGSSYNEQFF

d_gene: .
v_gene: TRBV29-1
abundance: few
j_gene: TRBJ2-1
len: 11
CDR3nt: TGCGGGGGGACATACAACAATGAGCAGTTCTTC
CDR3aa: CGGTYNNEQFF

d_gene: TRBD1
v_gene: TRBV5-6
abundance: .
j_gene: TRBJ1-4
len: 13
CDR3nt: TGTGCCAGCGGGACAGGGACTAATGAAAAACTGTTTTTT
CDR3aa: CASGTGTNEKLFF

d_gene: .
v_gene: TRBV12-3/TRBV12-4
abundance: many
j_gene: TRBJ1-4
len: 12
CDR3nt: TGTGCCAGCAGTTTAGTAGATGAAAAACTGTTTTTT
CDR3aa: CASSLVDEKLFF

d_gene: TRBD2
v_gene: TRBV12-3/TRBV12-4
abundance: .
j_gene: TRBJ2-5
len: 15
CDR3nt: TGTGCCAGCACTCCTTTCCCTAGCGGCCAAGAGACCCAGTACTTC
CDR3aa: CASTPFPSGQETQYF

d_gene: .
v_gene: TRBV6-1
abundance: few
j_gene: TRBJ2-7
len: 13
CDR3nt: TGTGCCAGCAGGAGGACTTCAAACTACGAGCAGTACTTC
CDR3aa: CASRRTSNYEQYF

d_gene: .
v_gene: TRBV29-1
abundance: .
j_gene: TRBJ1-2
len: 13
CDR3nt: TGCAGCGTCGAAGGGTTCTGGGGGGAAGGCTACACCTTC
CDR3aa: CSVEGFWGEGYTF

d_gene: .
v_gene: TRBV7-8
abundance: few
j_gene: TRBJ1-6
len: 13
CDR3nt: TGTGCCAGCATGACAGCTTATAATTCACCCCTCCACTTT
CDR3aa: CASMTAYNSPLHF

d_gene: .
v_gene: TRBV6-1
abundance: few
j_gene: TRBJ2-2
len: 14
CDR3nt: TGTGCCGGCACACTAGGAATTGGCACCGGGGAGCTGTTTTTT
CDR3aa: CAGTLGIGTGELFF

d_gene: .
v_gene: TRBV5-1
abundance: .
j_gene: TRBJ2-2
len: 15
CDR3nt: TGCGCCAGCCTGCCGGGGGCCTTGAACACCGGGGAGCTGTTTTTT
CDR3aa: CASLPGALNTGELFF

d_gene: .
v_gene: TRBV29-1
abundance: .
j_gene: TRBJ1-2
len: 12
CDR3nt: TGCAGCCCTGATGCTCAGGAAGGTGGCTACACCTTC
CDR3aa: CSPDAQEGGYTF

d_gene: TRBD2
v_gene: TRBV9
abundance: .
j_gene: TRBJ2-3
len: 15
CDR3nt: TGTGCCAGCAGCGTATTCGGGGGGGGCACAGATACGCAGTATTTT
CDR3aa: CASSVFGGGTDTQYF

d_gene: .
v_gene: TRBV18
abundance: few
j_gene: TRBJ2-1
len: 14
CDR3nt: TGTGCCAGCTCCGAATTTCGGGACTACAATGAGCAGTTCTTC
CDR3aa: CASSEFRDYNEQFF

d_gene: .
v_gene: TRBV15
abundance: .
j_gene: TRBJ2-1
len: 14
CDR3nt: TGTGCCACCAGCAGAGTTGGGGTGGGGAATGAGCAGTTCTTC
CDR3aa: CATSRVGVGNEQFF

d_gene: TRBD1
v_gene: TRBV11-1
abundance: few
j_gene: TRBJ2-2
len: 16
CDR3nt: TGTGCCAGCAGCTCTCAGACAGGGGAGGTTACCGGGGAGCTGTTTTTT
CDR3aa: CASSSQTGEVTGELFF

d_gene: TRBD1
v_gene: TRBV28
abundance: .
j_gene: TRBJ2-1
len: 16
CDR3nt: TGTGCCAGCAGACCAACCTCAGGGGGCTCCTACAATGAGCAGTTCTTC
CDR3aa: CASRPTSGGSYNEQFF

d_gene: .
v_gene: TRBV7-8
abundance: .
j_gene: TRBJ2-7
len: 12
CDR3nt: TGTGCCAGCAGCTTTCGACAGTACGAGCAGTACTTC
CDR3aa: CASSFRQYEQYF

d_gene: TRBD1
v_gene: TRBV5-6
abundance: few
j_gene: TRBJ2-1
len: 12
CDR3nt: TGTGCCAGCAGGTACAGGGGGTCGGGGCAGTTCTTC
CDR3aa: CASRYRGSGQFF

d_gene: TRBD1
v_gene: TRBV29-1
abundance: .
j_gene: TRBJ1-4
len: 13
CDR3nt: TGCAGCGTTCGGACAGGGGGCTTTGAAAAACTGTTTTTT
CDR3aa: CSVRTGGFEKLFF

d_gene: .
v_gene: TRBV5-1
abundance: .
j_gene: TRBJ2-3
len: 16
CDR3nt: TGCGCCAGCAGCTTTCCGACGGGTTCAGGGTCAGATACGCAGTATTTT
CDR3aa: CASSFPTGSGSDTQYF

d_gene: .
v_gene: TRBV5-1
abundance: few
j_gene: TRBJ2-1
len: 14
CDR3nt: TGCGCCAGCAGCACCGGGGACCGTAACAATGAGCAGTTCTTC
CDR3aa: CASSTGDRNNEQFF

d_gene: .
v_gene: TRBV15
abundance: .
j_gene: TRBJ2-2
len: 16
CDR3nt: TGTGCCACCAGCAGAGACTTACTGGGGAACACCGGGGAGCTGTTTTTT
CDR3aa: CATSRDLLGNTGELFF

d_gene: TRBD2
v_gene: TRBV3-1
abundance: once
j_gene: TRBJ2-1
len: 17
CDR3nt: TGTGCCAGCAGCCAAGAAAGTGCGGGAGAGGGGAACAATGAGCAGTTCTTC
CDR3aa: CASSQESAGEGNNEQFF

d_gene: .
v_gene: TRBV24-1
abundance: .
j_gene: TRBJ2-2
len: 17
CDR3nt: TGTGCCACCAGTGACTATTGGAGGACAGATAACACCGGGGAGCTGTTTTTT
CDR3aa: CATSDYWRTDNTGELFF

d_gene: .
v_gene: TRBV6-1
abundance: many
j_gene: TRBJ2-7
len: 13
CDR3nt: TGTGCCACCTTGACAGCGAACTCCTACGAGCAGTACTTC
CDR3aa: CATLTANSYEQYF